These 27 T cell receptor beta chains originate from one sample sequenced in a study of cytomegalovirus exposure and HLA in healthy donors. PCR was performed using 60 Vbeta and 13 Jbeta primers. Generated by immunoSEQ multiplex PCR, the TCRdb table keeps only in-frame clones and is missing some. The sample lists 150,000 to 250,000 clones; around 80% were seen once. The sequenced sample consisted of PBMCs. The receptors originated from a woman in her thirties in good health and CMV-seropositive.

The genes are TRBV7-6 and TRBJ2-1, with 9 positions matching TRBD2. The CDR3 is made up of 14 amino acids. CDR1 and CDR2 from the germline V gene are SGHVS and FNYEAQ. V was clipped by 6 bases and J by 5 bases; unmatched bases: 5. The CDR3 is CASSWRGGNNEQFF. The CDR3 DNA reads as TGTGCCAGCAGTTGGCGGGGGGGCAACAATGAGCAGTTCTTC.

The CDR3, as DNA: TGCGCCAGCAGCCAAGATAGCGGGGTGGGAGAGACCCAGTACTTC. The encoded protein is CASSQDSGVGETQYF. The rearrangement links TRBV4-3 to TRBJ2-5; 8 bases are shared with TRBD2. CDR1 and CDR2 from the germline V gene are LGHNA and YSLEER. The CDR3 contains 15 residues. The J segment lost 4 bases and the V segment lost 0 bases, leaving 4 bases of the junction unmatched.

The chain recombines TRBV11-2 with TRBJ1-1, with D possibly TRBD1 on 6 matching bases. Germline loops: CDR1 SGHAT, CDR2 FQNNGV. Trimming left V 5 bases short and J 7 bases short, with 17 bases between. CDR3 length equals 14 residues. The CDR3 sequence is CASSGGGLVFEAFF. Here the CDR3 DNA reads TGTGCCAGCAGCGGGGGGGGCCTTGTCTTTGAAGCTTTCTTT.

DNA for the CDR3: TGTGCCAGCAGCTTATCCAGGGTTGATGGCTACACCTTC. It yields the protein CASSLSRVDGYTF. The gene calls are TRBV7-8 and TRBJ1-2; TRBD1 might be the D (5 bases). V gave up 2 bases and J gave up 6 bases, with 10 bases separating them. The CDR3 is 13 residues long. Per the germline V gene, CDR1 is SGHVS and CDR2 is FQNEAQ. Full variable domain (missing parts from reference TRBV7-8 and TRBJ1-2): GAGVSQSPRYKVAKRGQDVALRCDPISGHVSLFWYQQALGQGPEFLTYFQNEAQLDKSGLPSDRFFAERPEGSVSTLKIQRTQQEDSAVYLCASSLSRVDGYTFGSGTRLTVV.

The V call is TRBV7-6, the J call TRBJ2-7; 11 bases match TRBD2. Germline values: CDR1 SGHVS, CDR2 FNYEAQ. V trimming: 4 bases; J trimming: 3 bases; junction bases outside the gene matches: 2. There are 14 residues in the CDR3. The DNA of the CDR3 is TGTGCCAGCAGCTCCGGGACTAGCGGCTACGAGCAGTACTTC. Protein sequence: CASSSGTSGYEQYF.

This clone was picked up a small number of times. CDR3 protein: CASNVGGIYGYTF. CDR3 in DNA: TGTGCCAGCAATGTGGGGGGAATCTATGGCTACACCTTC. The rearrangement uses TRBV6-1 and TRBJ1-2; D perhaps matches TRBD1 (5 bases). Germline V gene lookup returns CDR1 MNHNS and CDR2 SASEGT. The germline V and J ends were trimmed by 7 bases and 4 bases, with 13 bases remaining between them. CDR3 size: 13 residues.

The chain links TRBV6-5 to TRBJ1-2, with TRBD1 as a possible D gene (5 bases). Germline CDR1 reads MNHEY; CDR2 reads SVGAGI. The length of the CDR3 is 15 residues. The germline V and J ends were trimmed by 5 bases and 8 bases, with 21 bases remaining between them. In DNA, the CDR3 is TGTGCCAGCAGTCTCCGGCCCTCCAGGGCGGGGGGCTACACCTTC. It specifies CASSLRPSRAGGYTF.

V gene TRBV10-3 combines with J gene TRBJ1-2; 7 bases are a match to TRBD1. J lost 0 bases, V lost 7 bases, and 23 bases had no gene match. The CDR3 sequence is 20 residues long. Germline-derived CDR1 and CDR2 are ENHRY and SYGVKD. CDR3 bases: TGTGCCATCAACCCCCAGCCCGCCCTAGGGGGCTCGGTGGCTAACTATGGCTACACCTTC. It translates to CAINPQPALGGSVANYGYTF.

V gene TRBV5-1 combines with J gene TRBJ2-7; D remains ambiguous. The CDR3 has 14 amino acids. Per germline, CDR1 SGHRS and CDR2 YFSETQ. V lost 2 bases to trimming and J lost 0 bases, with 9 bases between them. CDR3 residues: CASSFGGISYEQYF. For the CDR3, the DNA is TGCGCCAGCAGCTTTGGCGGCATCTCCTACGAGCAGTACTTC.

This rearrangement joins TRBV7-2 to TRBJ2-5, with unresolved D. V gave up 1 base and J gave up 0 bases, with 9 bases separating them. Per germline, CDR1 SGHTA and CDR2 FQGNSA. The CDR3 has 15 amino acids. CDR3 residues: CASSLDPRNQETQYF. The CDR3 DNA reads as TGTGCCAGCAGCTTAGATCCCAGAAACCAAGAGACCCAGTACTTC.

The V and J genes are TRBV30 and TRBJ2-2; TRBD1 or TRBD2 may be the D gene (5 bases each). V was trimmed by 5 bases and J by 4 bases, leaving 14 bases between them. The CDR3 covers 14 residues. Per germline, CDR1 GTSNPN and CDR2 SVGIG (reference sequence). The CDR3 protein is CAWGGGVGTGELFF. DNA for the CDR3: TGTGCCTGGGGTGGGGGAGTGGGCACCGGGGAGCTGTTTTTT.

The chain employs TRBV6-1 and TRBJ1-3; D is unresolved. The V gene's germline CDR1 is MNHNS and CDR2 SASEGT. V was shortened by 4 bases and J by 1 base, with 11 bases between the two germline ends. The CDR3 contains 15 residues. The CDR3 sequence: CASSGIMRSGNTIYF. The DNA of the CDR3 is TGTGCCAGCAGTGGTATCATGAGGTCTGGAAACACCATATATTTT.

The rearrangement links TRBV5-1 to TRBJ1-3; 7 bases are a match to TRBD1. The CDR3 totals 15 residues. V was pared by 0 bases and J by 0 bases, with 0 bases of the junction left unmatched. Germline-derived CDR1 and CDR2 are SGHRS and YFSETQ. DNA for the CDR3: TGCGCCAGCAGCTTGGACAGGGGCTCTGGAAACACCATATATTTT. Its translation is CASSLDRGSGNTIYF.

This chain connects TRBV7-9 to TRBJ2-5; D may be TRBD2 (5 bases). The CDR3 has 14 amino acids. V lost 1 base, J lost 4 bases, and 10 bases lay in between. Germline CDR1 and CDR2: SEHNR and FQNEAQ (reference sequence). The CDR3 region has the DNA TGTGCCAGCAGCTTAGAGAGGGAAGCAGAGACCCAGTACTTC. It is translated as CASSLEREAETQYF.

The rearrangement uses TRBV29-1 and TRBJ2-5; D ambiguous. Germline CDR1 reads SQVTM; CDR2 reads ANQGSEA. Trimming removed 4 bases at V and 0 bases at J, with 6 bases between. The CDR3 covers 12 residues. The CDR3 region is CSVAQYQETQYF. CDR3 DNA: TGCAGCGTTGCCCAGTACCAAGAGACCCAGTACTTC.

As DNA, the CDR3 is TGTGCCATCAGGCAGGGGGCGTTCACTGAAGCTTTCTTT. Amino acids: CAIRQGAFTEAFF. This chain uses TRBV10-3 with TRBJ1-1; TRBD1 aligns across 8 bases. Germline V gives CDR1 ENHRY, CDR2 SYGVKD. Trimming took 6 bases from V and 4 from J; bases not matched to a gene: 4. The CDR3 contains 13 residues.

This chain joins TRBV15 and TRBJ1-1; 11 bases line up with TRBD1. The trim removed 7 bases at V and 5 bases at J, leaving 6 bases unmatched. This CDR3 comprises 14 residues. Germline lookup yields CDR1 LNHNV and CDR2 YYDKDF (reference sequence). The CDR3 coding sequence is TGTGCCACCAAGATGGACAGGGGGCTTACTGAAGCTTTCTTT. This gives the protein CATKMDRGLTEAFF.

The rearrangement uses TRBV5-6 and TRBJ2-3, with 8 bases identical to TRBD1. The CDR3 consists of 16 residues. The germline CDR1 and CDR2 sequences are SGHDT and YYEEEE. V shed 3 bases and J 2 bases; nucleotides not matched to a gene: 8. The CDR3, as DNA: TGTGCCAGCAGCTCCACGACAGGGGAATACACAGATACGCAGTATTTT. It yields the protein CASSSTTGEYTDTQYF.

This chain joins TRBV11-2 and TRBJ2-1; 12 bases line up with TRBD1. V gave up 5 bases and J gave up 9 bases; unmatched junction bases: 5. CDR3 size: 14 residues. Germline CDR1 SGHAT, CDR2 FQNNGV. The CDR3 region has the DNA TGTGCCAGCAGCGTCGGGACAGGGGGCGCTGAGCAGTTCTTC. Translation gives CASSVGTGGAEQFF. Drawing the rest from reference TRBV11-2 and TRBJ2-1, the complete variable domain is EAGVAQSPRYKIIEKRQSVAFWCNPISGHATLYWYQQILGQGPKLLIQFQNNGVVDDSQLPKDRFSAERLKGVDSTLKIQPAKLEDSAVYLCASSVGTGGAEQFFGPGTRLTVL.

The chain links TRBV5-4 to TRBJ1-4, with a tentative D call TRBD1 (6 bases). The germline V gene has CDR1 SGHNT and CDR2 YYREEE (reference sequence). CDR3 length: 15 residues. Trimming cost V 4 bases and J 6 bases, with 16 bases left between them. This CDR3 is CASSRGGSGDEKLFF. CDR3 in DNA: TGTGCCAGCAGCCGCGGGGGCAGCGGGGATGAAAAACTGTTTTTT.

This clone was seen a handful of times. The CDR3: CASSLGGGPYEQYF. The CDR3 DNA is TGTGCCAGCAGCTTGGGAGGGGGTCCCTACGAGCAGTACTTC. This chain joins TRBV5-4 and TRBJ2-7; TRBD1 might be the D (6 bases). Germline V gives CDR1 SGHNT, CDR2 YYREEE (reference sequence). V was clipped by 0 bases and J by 2 bases, with 9 bases between them. This CDR3 region has 14 residues. Variable domain in full (rest from reference TRBV5-4 and TRBJ2-7): ETGVTQSPTHLIKTRGQQVTLRCSSQSGHNTVSWYQQALGQGPQFIFQYYREEENGRGNFPPRFSGLQFPNYSSELNVNALELDDSALYLCASSLGGGPYEQYFGPGTRLTVT.

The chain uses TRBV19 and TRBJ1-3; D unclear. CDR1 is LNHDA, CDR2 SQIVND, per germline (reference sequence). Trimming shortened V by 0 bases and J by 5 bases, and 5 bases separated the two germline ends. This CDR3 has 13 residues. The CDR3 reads CASSIEERNTIYF. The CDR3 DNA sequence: TGTGCCAGTAGTATAGAAGAGAGAAACACCATATATTTT.

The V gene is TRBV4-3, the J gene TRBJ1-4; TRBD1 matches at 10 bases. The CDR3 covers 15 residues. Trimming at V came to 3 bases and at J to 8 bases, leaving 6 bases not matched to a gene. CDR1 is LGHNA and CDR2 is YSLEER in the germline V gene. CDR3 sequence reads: CASSQDRGISEKLFF. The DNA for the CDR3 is TGCGCCAGCAGCCAGGACAGGGGGATTAGCGAAAAACTGTTTTTT.

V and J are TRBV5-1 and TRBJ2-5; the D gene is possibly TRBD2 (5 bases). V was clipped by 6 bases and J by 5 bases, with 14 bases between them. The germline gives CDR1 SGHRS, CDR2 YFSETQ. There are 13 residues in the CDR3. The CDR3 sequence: CASMMAGGETQYF. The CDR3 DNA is TGCGCCAGCATGATGGCGGGTGGTGAGACCCAGTACTTC.

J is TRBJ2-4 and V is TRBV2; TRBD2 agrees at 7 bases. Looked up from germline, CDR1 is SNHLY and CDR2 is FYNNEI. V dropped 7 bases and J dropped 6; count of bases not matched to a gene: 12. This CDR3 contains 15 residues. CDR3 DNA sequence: TGTGCCAGCATGGGGGTTTTGGGGGAGGGAAACATTCAGTACTTC. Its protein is CASMGVLGEGNIQYF.

The CDR3 DNA is TGCGCCAGCAGCTTGGTCTACGCGAGCACCGGGGAGCTGTTTTTT. Its translation is CASSLVYASTGELFF. This chain uses TRBV5-1 with TRBJ2-2; D remains ambiguous. Looked up from germline, CDR1 is SGHRS and CDR2 is YFSETQ. The CDR3 is 15 amino acids. Between the trimmed V and J ends, which lost 0 bases and 4 bases, there was a span of 10 bases.

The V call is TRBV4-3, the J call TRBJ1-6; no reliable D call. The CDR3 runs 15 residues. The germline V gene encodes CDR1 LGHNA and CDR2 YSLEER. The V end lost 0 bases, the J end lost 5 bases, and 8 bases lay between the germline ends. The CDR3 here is CASSQDRGNNSPLHF. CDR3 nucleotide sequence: TGCGCCAGCAGCCAAGATAGAGGAAATAATTCACCCCTCCACTTT.